These 3 T cell receptor beta chains came from one sample sequenced in a study of OX40 agonist ivuxolimab in advanced cancers. Method: immunoSEQ multiplex PCR; TCRdb's copy keeps in-frame clones and lacks some. The sample holds roughly 79,000 clones, around 93% seen once. The sequencing here drew on CD4+ or CD8+ T cells sorted from blood, taken in a trial of the OX40 agonist ivuxolimab. The receptors stem from an adult with an advanced solid tumor such as melanoma, head and neck, liver or kidney cancer.

The rearrangement links TRBV5-4 to TRBJ1-4, with TRBD1 matching over 9 bases. CDR3 length: 18 amino acids. Germline V gene lookup returns CDR1 SGHNT and CDR2 YYREEE (reference sequence). J lost 8 bases, V lost 2 bases, and 16 bases had no gene match. For the CDR3, the DNA is TGTGCCAGCAGCTTTTCCAAAGGCTTTAGGACAGGGGAAGAAAAACTGTTTTTT. Amino acid sequence: CASSFSKGFRTGEEKLFF.

The chain uses TRBV10-2 and TRBJ2-1; 8 bases are a match to TRBD2. Per the germline V gene, CDR1 is WSHSY and CDR2 is SAAADI. The CDR3 has 14 amino acids. J was trimmed by 3 bases and V by 7 bases; bases with no gene match: 5. CDR3 DNA sequence: TGCGCCAGCAAATTAGCGGGGAACTACAATGAGCAGTTCTTC. It is translated as CASKLAGNYNEQFF.

This rearrangement joins TRBV9 to TRBJ2-1, with D possibly matching TRBD2 (5 bases). Germline V gene lookup returns CDR1 SGDLS and CDR2 YYNGEE. This CDR3 has 14 residues. With 3 bases removed from V and 8 bases from J, the gap between germline ends came to 15 bases. The CDR3 DNA reads as TGTGCCAGCAGCGGAGGACTGAATAGGGATGAGCAGTTCTTC. Translation gives CASSGGLNRDEQFF.